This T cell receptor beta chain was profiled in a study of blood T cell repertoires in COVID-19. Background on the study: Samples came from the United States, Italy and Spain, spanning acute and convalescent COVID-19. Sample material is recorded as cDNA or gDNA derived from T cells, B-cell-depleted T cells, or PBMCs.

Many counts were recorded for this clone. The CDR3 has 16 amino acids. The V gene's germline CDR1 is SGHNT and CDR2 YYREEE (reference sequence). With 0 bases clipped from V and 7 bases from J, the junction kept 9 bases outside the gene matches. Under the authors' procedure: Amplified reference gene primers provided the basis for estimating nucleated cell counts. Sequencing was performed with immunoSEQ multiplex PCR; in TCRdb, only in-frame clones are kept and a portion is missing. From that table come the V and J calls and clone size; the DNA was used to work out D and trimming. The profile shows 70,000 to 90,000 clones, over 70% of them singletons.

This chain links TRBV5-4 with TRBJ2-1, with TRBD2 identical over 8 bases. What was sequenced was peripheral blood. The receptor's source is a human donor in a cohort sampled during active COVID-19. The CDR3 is CASSLAFELAGNEQFF. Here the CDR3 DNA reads TGTGCCAGCAGCTTGGCCTTTGAGCTAGCGGGTAATGAGCAGTTCTTC.